This T cell receptor beta chain was sequenced during a study of Graves' ophthalmopathy and Graves' hyperthyroidism. Amplifying from RNA transcripts, the study obtained TCR beta CDR3 regions. HTBI primers primed a first-round RT-PCR, and a second-round multiplex PCR followed. TCRdb re-called the multiplex PCR reads with MiXCR, one entry per CDR3 protein. The sample lists around 1,200,000 distinct CDR3 sequences, less than 45% occurring once. This clonotype turned up a few times. This receptor was obtained from an adult man with Graves' hyperthyroidism. Sequenced material: peripheral blood or thyroid tissue (not recorded which).

The CDR3 DNA reads TGTGCCAGCAGCCAAGAGTCTGGGATTAATGAAAAACTGTTTTTT. Its translation: CASSQESGINEKLFF. The J gene is TRBJ1-4, the V gene TRBV14; D uncertain. This CDR3 spans 15 amino acids. Germline V lookup: CDR1 SGHDN, CDR2 FVKESK. Trimming stripped 0 bases from V and 4 bases from J, with 9 bases between.